The clone carrying this T cell receptor (beta chain) came up a few times. These data come from a study of response to subunit inactivated influenza vaccine. One entry per CDR3 protein, called by TCRdb with MiXCR from the RT-PCR reads. Of 500,000 to 600,000 distinct CDR3 sequences in the sample, under 9% are singletons; the top ten hold 10% to 15%. J lost 4 bases, V lost 6 bases, and 8 bases had no gene match. The CDR3 runs to 14 residues. The V gene is TRBV12-3 or TRBV12-4, the J gene TRBJ1-1; TRBD1 aligns across 7 bases. The sequence was obtained from a man aged 45 to 75 who received an inactivated influenza vaccine. The sample in question was PBMCs from blood, obtained less than 30 months after vaccination. The CDR3 region is CASRPQGGITEAFF. For the CDR3, the DNA is TGTGCCAGCAGGCCCCAGGGGGGTATCACTGAAGCTTTCTTT.